This T cell receptor (beta chain) originates from a study of T cells in Graves' hyperthyroidism and ophthalmopathy. Overall study: Sampling of peripheral blood happened at initial diagnosis, prior to any treatment.

This clonotype was found a few times. Its antigen is not known. The V gene lost 2 bases and the J gene lost 7 bases, with 9 bases spanning the gap. This CDR3 is built from 13 residues. Germline V gene lookup returns CDR1 SNHLY and CDR2 FYNNEI. Regarding the study as a whole: The blood repertoire included most of the expanded thyroid clonotypes above 0.001.

Criteria for exclusion of patients were uncontrolled infection, other autoimmune disease, pregnancy or lactation. Thyroid ultrasound and orbital computed tomography, with clinical symptoms and serum thyroxine and TRAb, informed diagnoses. There were TCR beta CDR3 regions amplified from RNA transcripts. When the TCR CDR3 underwent first-round RT-PCR, the HTBI primer set was used. TCRdb analysed the multiplex PCR reads with MiXCR anew, one entry per CDR3 protein. The sample includes under 700,000 distinct CDR3 sequences, roughly a sixth of them seen just once. The sequence derives from a young woman with Graves' hyperthyroidism. The chain links TRBV2 to TRBJ1-3; D may be TRBD1 (5 bases). The sequencing sample was made of blood. CDR3 sequence (DNA): TGTGCCAGCAGTGAAACGGGGGAGAACACCATATATTTT. It specifies CASSETGENTIYF.